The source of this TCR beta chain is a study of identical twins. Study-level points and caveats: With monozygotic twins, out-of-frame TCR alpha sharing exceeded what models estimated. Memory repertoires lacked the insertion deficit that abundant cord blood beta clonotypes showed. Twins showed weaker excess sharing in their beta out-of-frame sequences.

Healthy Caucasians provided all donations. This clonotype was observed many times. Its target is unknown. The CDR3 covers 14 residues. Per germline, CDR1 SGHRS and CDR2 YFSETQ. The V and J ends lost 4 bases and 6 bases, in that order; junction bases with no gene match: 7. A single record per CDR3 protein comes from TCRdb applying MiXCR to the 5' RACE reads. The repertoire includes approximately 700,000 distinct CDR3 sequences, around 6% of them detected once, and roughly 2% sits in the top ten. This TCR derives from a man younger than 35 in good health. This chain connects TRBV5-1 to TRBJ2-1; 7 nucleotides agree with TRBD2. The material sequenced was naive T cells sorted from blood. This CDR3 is CASSPVGGINEQFF. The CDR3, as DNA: TGCGCCAGCAGCCCCGTGGGAGGGATCAATGAGCAGTTCTTC. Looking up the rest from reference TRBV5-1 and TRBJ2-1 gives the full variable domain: KAGVTQTPRYLIKTRGQQVTLSCSPISGHRSVSWYQQTPGQGLQFLFEYFSETQRNKGNFPGRFSGRQFSNSRSEMNVSTLELGDSALYLCASSPVGGINEQFFGPGTRLTVL.